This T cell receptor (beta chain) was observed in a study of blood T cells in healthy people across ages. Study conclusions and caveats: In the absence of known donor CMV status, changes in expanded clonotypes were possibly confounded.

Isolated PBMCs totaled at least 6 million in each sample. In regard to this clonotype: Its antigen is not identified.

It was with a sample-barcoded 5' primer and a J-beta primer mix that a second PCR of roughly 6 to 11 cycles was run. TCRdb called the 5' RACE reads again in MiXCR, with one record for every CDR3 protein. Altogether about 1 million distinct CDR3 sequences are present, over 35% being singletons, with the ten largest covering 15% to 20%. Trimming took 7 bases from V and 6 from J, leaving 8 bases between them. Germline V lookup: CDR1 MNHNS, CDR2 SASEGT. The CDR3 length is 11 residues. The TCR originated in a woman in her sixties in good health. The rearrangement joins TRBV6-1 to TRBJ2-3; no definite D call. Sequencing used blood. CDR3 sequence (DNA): TGTGCCAGCAACGAAGGGGATACGCAGTATTTT. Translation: CASNEGDTQYF.